This TCR beta chain was observed in a study of T cell changes during pregnancy in multiple sclerosis. Germline-derived CDR1 and CDR2 are MDHEN and SYDVKM. V was clipped by 5 bases and J by 0 bases, with 5 bases between them. The length of the CDR3 is 13 residues. Generated by immunoSEQ multiplex PCR, the TCRdb table keeps only in-frame clones and is missing some. The sample contains 35,000 to 45,000 clones, around 90% of which appear only once. The V gene is TRBV28, the J gene TRBJ2-4, with D unresolved. The clonotype comes from a female donor with multiple sclerosis, enrolled in a pregnancy study. The specimen was CD4+ T cells from peripheral blood mononuclear cells, collected before pregnancy. CDR3 sequence (DNA): TGTGCCAGCAGTAGAGTAGCCAAAAACATTCAGTACTTC. It translates to CASSRVAKNIQYF.